The clone carrying this T cell receptor beta chain was recorded many times. Its matching antigen is unknown. The source of the sample is a study of identical twins. Points from the study as a whole: Fewer insertions characterized abundant cord blood beta clonotypes, whereas memory repertoires showed none.

TCRdb passed the 5' RACE reads through MiXCR, listing each CDR3 protein once. The sample lists approximately 210,000 distinct CDR3 sequences, roughly 15% occurring once. The V end lost 5 bases, the J end lost 5 bases, and 12 bases lay between the germline ends. This CDR3 region has 13 residues. These data also formed part of another study, on T cells expressing NK-cell markers. That report notes: TCR beta repertoires came from sorted CD3+CD56+NKG2C+, CD3+CD56+NKG2C- and CD3+CD56-NKG2C+ T cells. An anti-gamma-delta TCR antibody was added in several experiments. It restricted sorting to alpha-beta TCR-expressing T cells.

The TCR comes from a woman between 18 and 30 years old in good health. The chain employs TRBV12-3 or TRBV12-4 and TRBJ2-5, with D tentatively TRBD1 or TRBD2 (6 bases each). Sample: CD8+ T cells sorted from blood. CDR3 in DNA: TGTGCCAGCAGTACGGGGGCTGGGGAGACCCAGTACTTC. It translates to CASSTGAGETQYF.